The 24 T cell receptor beta chains listed next were all sequenced from one sample in a study of early T cells in non-severe SARS-CoV-2 infection (dated by TCRdb to 2020 to 2022). The library was built by means of 5' RACE. The sequencing machine was a NextSeq 500. TCRdb reworked the public reads: Q25 trimming with fastp, MiXCR clone assembly, productive beta chains retained. Rows with one shared CDR3 protein collapse into an entry with the most common genes and DNA. For this sample the table gives roughly 23,000 distinct CDR3 sequences, of which 3.6% were detected only once. The ten biggest clones cover 5.5% to 6.5% of the sample. The sample taken for sequencing was whole blood. These receptor sequences come from an adult who was a healthcare worker with PCR-confirmed SARS-CoV-2 infection or an uninfected control (not recorded which).

This clonotype was observed at least ten times. The V and J genes are TRBV7-3 and TRBJ1-1; D is perhaps TRBD1 (6 bases). The CDR3 extends over 15 amino acids. Trimming shortened V by 1 base and J by 4 bases, and 13 bases separated the two germline ends. Germline V CDR1 and CDR2: SGHTA, FQGTGA. CDR3 amino acids: CASSLKAGGSTEAFF. The CDR3 region has the DNA TGTGCCAGCAGCTTAAAAGCTGGGGGCAGCACTGAAGCTTTCTTT.

V usage is TRBV29-1 and J usage is TRBJ1-2; no reliable D call. Trimming pared 1 base from V and 4 bases from J, leaving 10 bases between. Germline V gene data show CDR1 as SQVTM and CDR2 as ANQGSEA. This CDR3 is built from 13 residues. The chain's CDR3 is CSVEGGQVYGYTF. CDR3 DNA: TGCAGCGTTGAAGGTGGTCAAGTCTATGGCTACACCTTC.

This clonotype has at least ten counts. The chain combines TRBV19 with TRBJ1-5; unclear D gene. The V and J ends lost 4 bases and 6 bases respectively, with 7 bases between them. The germline gives CDR1 LNHDA, CDR2 SQIVND (reference sequence). This CDR3 spans 12 amino acids. This chain's CDR3 is CASSNPPQPQHF. Written as DNA, the CDR3 is TGTGCCAGTAGTAATCCGCCTCAGCCCCAGCATTTT.

This clonotype was picked up many times. This rearrangement joins TRBV20-1 to TRBJ2-2; D uncertain. This CDR3 is built from 13 residues. V was cut by 3 bases and J by 3 bases, with 8 bases left in between. From germline, CDR1 is DFQATT and CDR2 SNEGSKA (reference sequence). CDR3 nucleotides: TGCAGTGCTAGTAACATTCACACCGGGGAGCTGTTTTTT. It is translated as CSASNIHTGELFF.

The sample holds many counts of this clonotype. V gene TRBV11-2 combines with J gene TRBJ2-3; D is undetermined. This CDR3 has 13 residues. Germline V lookup: CDR1 SGHAT, CDR2 FQNNGV. The ends were cut back, 4 bases at V and 6 bases at J, with 11 bases in the middle. CDR3 sequence (DNA): TGTGCCAGCAGCTCCGGAATCGGGGATACGCAGTATTTT. This translates into CASSSGIGDTQYF.

V and J are TRBV3-1 and TRBJ2-4; D perhaps matches TRBD2 (6 bases). The CDR3 loop spans 17 amino acids. From germline, CDR1 is LGHDT and CDR2 YNNKEL (reference sequence). Trimming took 4 bases from V and 3 from J, leaving 19 bases between them. CDR3 residues: CASSPLARSMGKNIQYF. DNA of the CDR3: TGTGCCAGCAGCCCTCTAGCGCGGTCCATGGGCAAAAACATTCAGTACTTC.

This clonotype was seen at least ten times. This chain uses TRBV5-5 with TRBJ2-1; 8 bases are a match to TRBD2. This CDR3 contains 14 residues. V was pared by 3 bases and J by 12 bases, with 11 bases of the junction left unmatched. The V gene's germline CDR1 is SGHKS and CDR2 YYEKEE (reference sequence). CDR3 amino acids: CASSSQTGTSWQFF. The CDR3 region has the DNA TGTGCCAGCAGCTCACAAACTGGGACTAGTTGGCAGTTCTTC.

This clonotype has a count of ten or more. J is TRBJ2-4 and V is TRBV28; 7 positions match TRBD2. The J segment lost 0 bases and the V segment lost 4 bases, leaving 12 bases of the junction unmatched. CDR1 MDHEN and CDR2 SYDVKM come from the germline V gene. The CDR3 sequence is 18 residues long. CDR3 nucleotides: TGTGCCAGCAGTTCACAATCCCCCAGCGGGGTAGCCAAAAACATTCAGTACTTC. Protein product: CASSSQSPSGVAKNIQYF.

This clonotype was seen repeatedly, ten times or more. This chain links TRBV4-1 with TRBJ2-7, with D perhaps being TRBD1 or TRBD2 (5 bases each). V lost 5 bases and J lost 5, with 19 bases in between. Looked up from germline, CDR1 is MGHRA and CDR2 is YSYEKL. CDR3 length equals 15 residues. The DNA of the CDR3 is TGCGCCAGCAGCTACCACGGGGCCCCGGTTGACGAGCAGTACTTC. This encodes CASSYHGAPVDEQYF.

Many counts were recorded for this clonotype. The chain links TRBV6-4 to TRBJ2-3; 9 bases are shared with TRBD2. The germline V gene encodes CDR1 MRHNA and CDR2 SNTAGT. The CDR3 covers 16 residues. V dropped 0 bases and J dropped 4; count of bases not matched to a gene: 5. CDR3 region: CASSDSSGSGADTQYF. Here the CDR3 DNA reads TGTGCCAGCAGTGACTCTAGCGGGAGTGGGGCAGATACGCAGTATTTT.

This clonotype was seen many times. V is TRBV27 and J is TRBJ2-3; TRBD2 agrees at 10 bases. The CDR3 runs to 15 residues. Germline trimming cut 3 bases from V and 5 bases from J; bases unmatched to any gene: 5. Germline-derived CDR1 and CDR2 are MNHEY and SMNVEV (reference sequence). The CDR3 spells CASSFVLAGVDTQYF. The CDR3 nucleotides are TGTGCCAGCAGTTTCGTGCTAGCGGGAGTAGATACGCAGTATTTT.

This clonotype was recorded at least ten times. V is TRBV6-1 and J is TRBJ2-3; 11 nucleotides agree with TRBD2. Germline CDR1 MNHNS, CDR2 SASEGT. The CDR3 consists of 15 residues. V was pared by 1 base and J by 4 bases, with 1 base of the junction left unmatched. DNA of the CDR3: TGTGCCAGCAGTGAAGTAGCGGGGGGGCCAGATACGCAGTATTTT. Translation gives CASSEVAGGPDTQYF.

There are many counts of this clonotype. The V call is TRBV6-1, the J call TRBJ2-7; D may be TRBD1 or TRBD2 (5 bases each). Trimming removed 4 bases from V and 0 bases from J, with 16 bases in between. CDR3 length equals 16 residues. Germline V gene data show CDR1 as MNHNS and CDR2 as SASEGT. DNA for the CDR3: TGTGCCAGCAGTGCCTATCCGGGACGTTCCTCCTACGAGCAGTACTTC. Its translation is CASSAYPGRSSYEQYF.

This clonotype was observed many times. This chain uses TRBV18 with TRBJ1-5; maybe TRBD1 (6 bases). The CDR3 contains 16 residues. CDR1 and CDR2 (germline): KGHSH, LQKENI. Trimming pared 4 bases from V and 0 bases from J, leaving 13 bases between. CDR3 in DNA: TGTGCCAGCTCACTTGGACAGCTCTATAGCAATCAGCCCCAGCATTTT. Translating gives CASSLGQLYSNQPQHF. Together with reference TRBV18 and TRBJ1-5, the CDR3 gives the full variable domain: NAGVMQNPRHLVRRRGQEARLRCSPMKGHSHVYWYRQLPEEGLKFMVYLQKENIIDESGMPKERFSAEFPKEGPSILRIQQVVRGDSAAYFCASSLGQLYSNQPQHFGDGTRLSIL.

This clonotype has at least ten counts. The V and J genes are TRBV5-1 and TRBJ2-2; D may be TRBD1 (6 bases). V gave up 1 base and J gave up 4 bases, with 11 bases separating them. In germline, CDR1 is SGHRS, CDR2 YFSETQ. This CDR3 is built from 15 residues. CDR3 in amino acids: CASSLWTESTGELFF. As DNA, the CDR3 is TGCGCCAGCAGCTTGTGGACAGAAAGCACCGGGGAGCTGTTTTTT.

This clonotype is deemed medium-sized. The chain carries TRBV5-6 and TRBJ1-2; maybe TRBD1 (5 bases). Trimming took off 3 bases at V and 4 bases at J, with 7 bases between the two ends. The CDR3 totals 12 residues. Germline CDR1 and CDR2: SGHDT and YYEEEE. This CDR3 is CASSSGSYGYTF. The DNA of the CDR3 is TGTGCCAGCAGCTCAGGGAGCTATGGCTACACCTTC.

V is TRBV20-1 and J is TRBJ1-2, with D tentatively TRBD1 (6 bases). This CDR3 region has 12 residues. V shed 4 bases and J shed 8 bases, with 14 bases lying between them. CDR1 and CDR2 (germline): DFQATT, SNEGSKA (reference sequence). The CDR3 reads CSAKVGAFGYTF. In DNA form, the CDR3 reads TGCAGTGCTAAGGTGGGGGCCTTCGGCTACACCTTC.

This clonotype was counted ten times or more. This chain connects TRBV28 to TRBJ2-7; 7 nucleotides line up with TRBD1. Trimming cost V 5 bases and J 0 bases; bases outside gene matches: 13. CDR1 is MDHEN and CDR2 is SYDVKM in the germline V gene. This CDR3 comprises 17 residues. CDR3 in DNA: TGTGCCAGCAGTCTTTTCATCAGAGGGGGCAGCTCCTACGAGCAGTACTTC. Its translation: CASSLFIRGGSSYEQYF.

This clonotype was seen at least ten times. CDR3 nucleotide sequence: TGTGCCATCAGTGAGGCACAGGGGCGGCAGCCCCAGCATTTT. Its translation is CAISEAQGRQPQHF. The genes are TRBV10-3 and TRBJ1-5, with 7 bases aligning to TRBD1. CDR3 length equals 14 residues. Germline V gives CDR1 ENHRY, CDR2 SYGVKD. J lost 7 bases, V lost 2 bases, and 5 bases had no gene match.

This clonotype has at least ten counts. The gene calls are TRBV7-3 and TRBJ2-7, with TRBD2 matching 7 bases. This CDR3 region has 15 residues. V shed 2 bases, J shed 3 bases, and the junction held 7 bases outside the gene matches. CDR1 and CDR2 (germline): SGHTA, FQGTGA. CDR3 in DNA: TGTGCCAGCAGCTTAGGGAGCGGGACGAACTACGAGCAGTACTTC. Amino acids: CASSLGSGTNYEQYF. Full variable domain (outside the CDR3, taken from reference TRBV7-3 and TRBJ2-7): GAGVSQTPSNKVTEKGKYVELRCDPISGHTALYWYRQSLGQGPEFLIYFQGTGAADDSGLPNDRFFAVRPEGSVSTLKIQRTERGDSAVYLCASSLGSGTNYEQYFGPGTRLTVT.

The table lists this clonotype with many counts. V gene TRBV6-6 combines with J gene TRBJ1-2; D is ambiguous. The germline CDR1 and CDR2 sequences are MNHNY and SVGAGI (reference sequence). The CDR3 runs 14 residues. Deletions cut 8 bases from V and 0 bases from J, with 13 bases between. The CDR3 spells CASQLSPANYGYTF. CDR3 bases: TGTGCCAGCCAGTTGTCACCGGCTAACTATGGCTACACCTTC.

This clonotype was seen at least ten times. The chain employs TRBV5-1 and TRBJ1-5; D call uncertain. Deletions cut 0 bases from V and 0 bases from J, with 10 bases between. The V gene's germline CDR1 is SGHRS and CDR2 YFSETQ. The CDR3 is made up of 16 amino acids. The CDR3 reads CASSLGVGNSNQPQHF. The CDR3 nucleotides are TGCGCCAGCAGCTTGGGGGTGGGGAATAGCAATCAGCCCCAGCATTTT.

This clonotype came up many times. The rearrangement uses TRBV12-3 or TRBV12-4 and TRBJ2-5, with D possibly TRBD2 on 7 matching bases. Deletions cut 0 bases from V and 5 bases from J, with 13 bases between. The CDR3 sequence is 15 residues long. Here the CDR3 reads CASSLALGGPETQYF. Written as DNA, the CDR3 is TGTGCCAGCAGTTTAGCGCTGGGGGGGCCGGAGACCCAGTACTTC.

This clonotype has at least ten counts. The gene calls are TRBV18 and TRBJ2-7; D is undetermined. V gave up 3 bases and J gave up 0 bases, with 3 bases separating them. This CDR3 region has 12 residues. Germline V gives CDR1 KGHSH, CDR2 LQKENI. CDR3 sequence: CASSPGSYEQYF. In nucleotides, the CDR3 is TGTGCCAGCTCACCTGGCTCCTACGAGCAGTACTTC. Supplemented by reference TRBV18 and TRBJ2-7, the full variable domain reads NAGVMQNPRHLVRRRGQEARLRCSPMKGHSHVYWYRQLPEEGLKFMVYLQKENIIDESGMPKERFSAEFPKEGPSILRIQQVVRGDSAAYFCASSPGSYEQYFGPGTRLTVT.